One and the same sample provided the 3 T cell receptor beta chains below, sequenced in a study of T cell clusters in autoimmune cytopenias. TCRdb reprocessed the multiplex PCR reads, keeping one entry per CDR3 protein, no DNA. Its listing shows a few distinct CDR3 sequences. The source material was peripheral blood. These receptors were collected from a human donor with an autoimmune cytopenia or autoimmune hepatitis (not recorded which). This table probably holds off-target reads from a library built for another chain.

This clonotype counts as hyperexpanded by frequency. This chain joins TRBV7-9 and TRBJ1-4; checking the TCRdb D call of TRBD1 is not possible without DNA. Germline CDR1 and CDR2: SEHNR and FQNEAQ (reference sequence). The CDR3 is 15 amino acids. The CDR3 region is CASSLISGAFEKLFF.

This clonotype shows up as hyperexpanded by frequency. The rearrangement uses TRBV29-1 and TRBJ2-7; no DNA is available, so the TRBD1 call from TCRdb remains unchecked. Germline V gene sequence: CDR1 SQVTM, CDR2 ANQGSEA. The CDR3 extends over 12 amino acids. CDR3: CSGGQLGYEQYF.

According to its frequency, this clonotype is hyperexpanded (1% or more). The V gene is TRBV13, the J gene TRBJ2-1. The CDR3 covers 12 residues. CDR1 and CDR2 from the germline V gene are PRHDT and FYEKMQ (reference sequence). CDR3 residues: CASSYLANEQFF.